The sequence of this TCR beta chain was determined in a study of blood T cell repertoires in COVID-19. The wider study: Whether acute or convalescent, the COVID-19 samples came from the United States, Italy and Spain. The analysed material was cDNA or gDNA that came from T cells, B-cell-depleted T cells, or PBMCs.

All enrollees were about 18 to 89 years old and from 20 to 30 US areas. Membership in each cohort depended on participant-reported clinical history. Data came from immunoSEQ multiplex PCR; TCRdb stores just in-frame clones and leaves some out. The sample lists under 300,000 clones; roughly nine tenths were seen once. The count of this clone is one. Sequencing was done on a sample of PBMCs or T cells enriched from blood (not recorded which). This receptor was taken from a human donor in a cohort exposed to, infected with or recovered from COVID-19 (not recorded which). The donor label of this sample is uncertain.

The CDR3 DNA follows: TGTGCCAGCAGCCCGACGGGGGTGAACTATGGCTACACCTTC. It codes for CASSPTGVNYGYTF. This chain connects TRBV9 to TRBJ1-2, with D perhaps TRBD1 (5 bases). Trimming took 4 bases from V and 2 from J, leaving 12 bases between them. The CDR3 covers 14 residues. CDR1 is SGDLS, CDR2 YYNGEE, per germline.